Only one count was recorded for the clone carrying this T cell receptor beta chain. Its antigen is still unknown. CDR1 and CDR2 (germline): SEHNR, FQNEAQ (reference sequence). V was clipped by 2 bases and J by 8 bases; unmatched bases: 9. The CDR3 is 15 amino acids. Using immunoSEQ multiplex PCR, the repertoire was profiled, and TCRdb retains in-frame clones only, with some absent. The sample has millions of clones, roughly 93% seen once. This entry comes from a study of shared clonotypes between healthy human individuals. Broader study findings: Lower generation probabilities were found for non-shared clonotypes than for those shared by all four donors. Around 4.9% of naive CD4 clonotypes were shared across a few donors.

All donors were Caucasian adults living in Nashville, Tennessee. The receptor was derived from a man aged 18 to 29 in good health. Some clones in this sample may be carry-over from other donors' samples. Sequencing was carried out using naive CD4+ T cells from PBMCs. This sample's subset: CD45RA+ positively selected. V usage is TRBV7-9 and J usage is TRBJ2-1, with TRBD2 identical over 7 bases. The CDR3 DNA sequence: TGTGCCAGCAGCTTAAGGTGGGAGGGGATGGATGAGCAGTTCTTC. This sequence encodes CASSLRWEGMDEQFF.